This is a list of T cell receptor beta chains from one sample in a study of blood T cell repertoires in COVID-19. Data came from immunoSEQ multiplex PCR; TCRdb stores just in-frame clones and leaves some out. Of roughly 100,000 clones in the sample, roughly 76% were seen once. Sequenced sample: peripheral blood. All receptors come from a woman between 65 and 79 years old with acute or convalescent COVID-19. CDR3s include the opening cysteine and the closing phenylalanine or tryptophan. A D gene is named only where the DNA matches it firmly. A clone size is listed for some rows: how often the clone was seen (once, few, many), or a class if it is expanded.

CASSPRDTLNYGYTF,TGTGCCAGCTCACCAAGGGACACCCTTAACTATGGCTACACCTTC,-,TRBV18,-,TRBJ1-2
CASLAGGRETQYF,TGTGCCAGTTTAGCGGGGGGGCGAGAGACCCAGTACTTC,TRBD2,TRBV7-9,-,TRBJ2-5
CASSHTGTSGRGDTQYF,TGTGCCAGCAGCCACACCGGGACTAGCGGGAGGGGAGATACGCAGTATTTT,TRBD2,TRBV3-1/TRBV3-2,-,TRBJ2-3
CASSYRQGNEKLFF,TGTGCCAGCAGCTATCGACAGGGTAATGAAAAACTGTTTTTT,TRBD1,TRBV7-9,few,TRBJ1-4
CASSTTSGGAMDIQYF,TGTGCCAGTAGTACAACTAGCGGGGGGGCGATGGACATTCAGTACTTC,TRBD2,TRBV19,-,TRBJ2-4
CASSKRLAGGPSSYNEQFF,TGTGCCAGTAGTAAAAGACTAGCGGGAGGCCCTTCCTCCTACAATGAGCAGTTCTTC,TRBD2,TRBV19,-,TRBJ2-1
CASSPRWETQYF,TGTGCCAGCAGCCCACGGTGGGAGACCCAGTACTTC,-,TRBV13,-,TRBJ2-5
CASRAGGSYNEQFF,TGTGCCAGCAGGGCGGGGGGATCCTACAATGAGCAGTTCTTC,TRBD2,TRBV5-4,-,TRBJ2-1
CASSYLSGPDGHEQFF,TGTGCCAGCAGCTACCTTAGCGGCCCGGACGGCCATGAGCAGTTCTTC,-,TRBV4-2,-,TRBJ2-1
CASSKASPPGSYEQYF,TGTGCCAGCAGCAAAGCCTCTCCGCCGGGCTCCTACGAGCAGTACTTC,-,TRBV21-1,-,TRBJ2-7
CASSQAGTSGGSGGNEQFF,TGCGCCAGCAGCCAGGCCGGGACTAGCGGGGGGTCTGGTGGCAATGAGCAGTTCTTC,TRBD2,TRBV4-1,-,TRBJ2-1
CASSLGLAGGLSYEQYF,TGTGCCAGCAGCCTAGGACTAGCGGGAGGCCTCTCCTACGAGCAGTACTTC,TRBD2,TRBV6-2/TRBV6-3,-,TRBJ2-7
CASSVGPGTGETPLHF,TGTGCCAGCAGCGTAGGGCCCGGGACAGGGGAGACACCCCTCCACTTT,TRBD1,TRBV9,-,TRBJ1-6
CSTTDPTGYTF,TGCAGCACGACAGATCCCACTGGCTACACCTTC,-,TRBV29-1,-,TRBJ1-2
CASSPSGSSYEQYF,TGTGCCAGCTCACCGTCGGGGAGCTCCTACGAGCAGTACTTC,-,TRBV18,-,TRBJ2-7
CASSPLAGGTGELFF,TGTGCCAGCAGCCCTCTAGCGGGGGGAACCGGGGAGCTGTTTTTT,TRBD2,TRBV9,-,TRBJ2-2
CASRRQVNQPQHF,TGTGCCAGCAGACGACAGGTCAATCAGCCCCAGCATTTT,-,TRBV14,-,TRBJ1-5